The 21 T cell receptor beta chains below were found in one sample sequenced in a study of T cells in Graves' hyperthyroidism and ophthalmopathy. The source material, RNA transcripts, was used to amplify TCR beta CDR3 regions. Primed by the HTBI set, a first-round RT-PCR was run on the TCR CDR3. TCRdb re-derived calls from the multiplex PCR reads in MiXCR, one entry per CDR3 protein. The sample has approximately 610,000 distinct CDR3 sequences; roughly 15% are singletons. Material for sequencing was blood. These receptors were collected from a woman in her thirties or forties with Graves' ophthalmopathy.

This clonotype was recorded many times. This chain connects TRBV19 to TRBJ2-2; no firm D call. Trimming removed 3 bases at V and 4 bases at J, with 9 bases between. The CDR3 is 14 residues long. CDR1 and CDR2 from the germline V gene are LNHDA and SQIVND (reference sequence). CDR3 amino acids: CASSIVQTTGELFF. The CDR3 nucleotides read TGTGCCAGTAGTATTGTGCAGACCACCGGGGAGCTGTTTTTT.

Many counts were recorded for this clonotype. This chain connects TRBV7-8 to TRBJ2-7, with D tentatively TRBD1 (6 bases). The V gene lost 4 bases and the J gene lost 3 bases, with 16 bases spanning the gap. The CDR3 length is 15 residues. Germline V CDR1 and CDR2: SGHVS, FQNEAQ. CDR3 amino acids: CASSYISQGFYEQYF. CDR3 bases: TGTGCCAGCAGCTACATTAGCCAGGGGTTCTACGAGCAGTACTTC.

The J gene is TRBJ1-3, the V gene TRBV20-1; no reliable D call. Per germline, CDR1 DFQATT and CDR2 SNEGSKA (reference sequence). Trimming removed 0 bases from V and 0 bases from J, with 6 bases in between. CDR3 length: 14 amino acids. This CDR3 is CSAREASSGNTIYF. DNA of the CDR3: TGCAGTGCTAGAGAGGCCAGCTCTGGAAACACCATATATTTT.

This clonotype was observed a few times. This chain uses TRBV10-3 with TRBJ1-2, with a weak D call TRBD1 (5 bases). CDR1 ENHRY and CDR2 SYGVKD come from the germline V gene. V lost 5 bases, J lost 3 bases, and 16 bases lay in between. This CDR3 has 15 residues. The CDR3 loop is CAISKTQRGDYGYTF. CDR3 DNA sequence: TGTGCCATCAGTAAGACCCAACGAGGGGACTATGGCTACACCTTC.

Ten or more counts support this clonotype. This chain connects TRBV24-1 to TRBJ1-2; D uncertain. V was cut by 7 bases and J by 5 bases, with 10 bases left in between. Germline loops: CDR1 KGHDR, CDR2 SFDVKD. The CDR3 totals 12 residues. The CDR3 sequence: CATSRSGYGYTF. DNA for the CDR3: TGTGCCACCAGCCGGTCGGGGTATGGCTACACCTTC.

This clonotype was recorded a few times. The rearrangement links TRBV7-9 to TRBJ1-2; a weak D match, TRBD1 (5 bases). This CDR3 region has 12 residues. CDR1 is SEHNR and CDR2 is FQNEAQ in the germline V gene (reference sequence). Between the trimmed V and J ends, which lost 6 bases and 5 bases, there was a span of 10 bases. The CDR3 protein is CASRRGGYGYTF. The CDR3 bases are TGTGCCAGCAGACGTGGGGGGTATGGCTACACCTTC.

This clonotype was counted many times. This chain uses TRBV4-2 with TRBJ2-7; TRBD2 matches 10 bases. CDR1 and CDR2 (germline): LGHNA, YNFKEQ. The CDR3 has 16 residues. The V segment lost 4 bases and the J segment 6 bases; nucleotides outside the gene matches: 12. This CDR3 reads CASSPPPTSGKAEQYF. The DNA for the CDR3 is TGTGCCAGCAGCCCGCCCCCCACTAGCGGGAAAGCCGAGCAGTACTTC.

This clonotype was counted ten times or more. The chain uses TRBV6-2 or TRBV6-3 and TRBJ1-1; 11 nucleotides line up with TRBD1. The CDR3 sequence is 14 residues long. V was pared by 8 bases and J by 11 bases, with 13 bases of the junction left unmatched. Germline loops: CDR1 MNHEY, CDR2 SVGEGT. The CDR3 DNA is TGTGCCAGCGCGAAACCGGACAGGGGGCTGCCTGCTTTCTTT. Translating it yields CASAKPDRGLPAFF.

At least ten counts were recorded for this clonotype. The chain recombines TRBV5-1 with TRBJ2-7; no clear D. The ends were cut back, 1 base at V and 1 base at J, with 9 bases in the middle. Germline V gene sequence: CDR1 SGHRS, CDR2 YFSETQ. This CDR3 region has 14 residues. CDR3 in amino acids: CASSLYTDSYEQYF. DNA of the CDR3: TGCGCCAGCAGCTTGTATACGGATTCCTACGAGCAGTACTTC.

The rearrangement links TRBV7-9 to TRBJ1-6; tentative D call: TRBD1 (6 bases). CDR3 size: 15 residues. Deletions cut 5 bases from V and 7 bases from J, with 15 bases between. The germline V gene has CDR1 SEHNR and CDR2 FQNEAQ (reference sequence). This chain's CDR3 is CASSPVTGPNSPLHF. CDR3 nucleotide sequence: TGTGCCAGCAGCCCTGTAACAGGGCCCAATTCACCCCTCCACTTT.

This clonotype was recorded at least ten times. The chain couples TRBV6-1 to TRBJ2-5, with 8 nucleotides matching TRBD1. CDR3 size: 14 residues. Per germline, CDR1 MNHNS and CDR2 SASEGT. V shed 8 bases and J 7 bases; nucleotides not matched to a gene: 12. CDR3 amino acids: CASRPGTGGATQYF. CDR3 coding DNA: TGTGCCAGCCGGCCCGGGACAGGAGGGGCGACCCAGTACTTC.

A few counts support this clonotype. The chain recombines TRBV7-6 with TRBJ2-7; D is perhaps TRBD1 (5 bases). This CDR3 region has 17 residues. V lost 7 bases, J lost 0 bases, and 22 bases lay in between. Germline CDR1 SGHVS, CDR2 FNYEAQ. For the CDR3, the DNA is TGTGCCAGCACCCCCGCCGCCGTTCAGGGAATCTCCTACGAGCAGTACTTC. Translation gives CASTPAAVQGISYEQYF. Using reference TRBV7-6 and TRBJ2-7 for the parts outside the CDR3, the full variable domain is GAGVSQSPRYKVTKRGQDVALRCDPISGHVSLYWYRQALGQGPEFLTYFNYEAQQDKSGLPNDRFSAERPEGSISTLTIQRTEQRDSAMYRCASTPAAVQGISYEQYFGPGTRLTVT.

This clonotype has a count of ten or more. The J gene is TRBJ1-5, the V gene TRBV6-2 or TRBV6-3, with no clear D. Trimming removed 1 base from V and 0 bases from J, with 4 bases in between. CDR1 is MNHEY and CDR2 is SVGEGT in the germline V gene. The CDR3 runs 14 residues. CDR3 in DNA: TGTGCCAGCAGTTACTATTATAGCAATCAGCCCCAGCATTTT. It specifies CASSYYYSNQPQHF.

At least ten counts were recorded for this clonotype. DNA of the CDR3: TGTGCCAGCAGCTCAGCGGGGAGCTATGGCTACACCTTC. It yields the protein CASSSAGSYGYTF. This chain uses TRBV12-3 or TRBV12-4 with TRBJ1-2; D is undetermined. V was shortened by 6 bases and J by 4 bases, with 12 bases between the two germline ends. The length of the CDR3 is 13 residues.

This clonotype was recorded at least ten times. The chain recombines TRBV14 with TRBJ2-6; no definite D call. Germline V gene data show CDR1 as SGHDN and CDR2 as FVKESK. V gave up 2 bases and J gave up 4 bases, with 12 bases separating them. There are 16 residues in the CDR3. CDR3 sequence (DNA): TGTGCCAGCAGCCAACCGACACTCAACGGGGCCAACGTCCTGACTTTC. It codes for CASSQPTLNGANVLTF.

This rearrangement joins TRBV7-8 to TRBJ2-5, with D unresolved. Germline CDR1 SGHVS, CDR2 FQNEAQ. V dropped 5 bases and J dropped 5 bases, with 12 bases sitting between them. The CDR3 sequence is 13 residues long. The CDR3 DNA reads TGTGCCAGCAGCATTGTGAGTCTTGAGACCCAGTACTTC. Translation: CASSIVSLETQYF.

This clonotype was observed a handful of times. The chain links TRBV4-3 to TRBJ2-2, with 7 bases fitting TRBD1. The CDR3 length is 17 residues. Germline V gene lookup returns CDR1 LGHNA and CDR2 YSLEER. Losses at the gene ends were 0 bases for V and 4 bases for J; bases not matched to a gene: 8. The CDR3 sequence is CASSQDSARGFTGELFF. For the CDR3, the DNA is TGCGCCAGCAGCCAAGATTCTGCCAGGGGGTTCACCGGGGAGCTGTTTTTT.

This clonotype was seen repeatedly, ten times or more. This rearrangement joins TRBV6-5 to TRBJ2-5; D gene ambiguous. Germline values: CDR1 MNHEY, CDR2 SVGAGI. V shed 8 bases and J shed 1 base, with 11 bases lying between them. This CDR3 spans 13 amino acids. For the CDR3, the DNA is TGTGCCAGCCACCCCACGTTCCAAGAGACCCAGTACTTC. This codes for CASHPTFQETQYF.

This clonotype was picked up many times. This chain uses TRBV11-2 with TRBJ1-2; D is uncertain. Trimming left V 6 bases short and J 4 bases short, with 18 bases between. CDR3 size: 15 residues. Per the germline V gene, CDR1 is SGHAT and CDR2 is FQNNGV. CDR3 DNA sequence: TGTGCCAGCAGTCTTACGGACCTCACTAGCTATGGCTACACCTTC. This sequence encodes CASSLTDLTSYGYTF.

This clonotype has a count of ten or more. Germline is not matched at one junction end, which may reflect a read error. V and J are TRBV7-6 and TRBJ2-5; tentative D call: TRBD1 (6 bases). Germline CDR1 reads SGHVS; CDR2 reads FNYEAQ. The CDR3 is 14 amino acids. CDR3 in DNA: TGTGCCAGCAGCCTAGCCCCGACAGGTGGGGCCCAGTACTTC. It translates to CASSLAPTGGAQYF.

In its sample, this clonotype was seen many times. The V and J genes are TRBV6-1 and TRBJ1-1; the match to TRBD1 covers 11 bases. Germline V gene lookup returns CDR1 MNHNS and CDR2 SASEGT. Unmatched junction bases numbered 8, after V lost 2 bases and J lost 6 bases. The CDR3 is 16 amino acids. The CDR3 protein is CASSEHGTGGMAEAFF. CDR3 coding DNA: TGTGCCAGCAGTGAACACGGGACAGGGGGTATGGCTGAAGCTTTCTTT.